Listed below are T cell receptor beta chains from one sample, sequenced in a study of blood T cell repertoires in COVID-19. The protocol was immunoSEQ multiplex PCR, while the TCRdb copy is restricted to in-frame clones and leaves out a portion. Of about 440,000 clones detected, 80% to 90% appear once; the ten largest clones hold approximately 4.5%. The source material was peripheral blood. The receptors were gathered from a woman aged 25 to 45 with acute or convalescent COVID-19. CDR3s include the opening cysteine and the closing phenylalanine or tryptophan. D genes are given only for firm matches. The listing skips clone size in some rows; elsewhere it reads once, few, many or a size class.

v_gene	j_gene	d_gene	abundance	CDR3nt	CDR3aa
TRBV27	TRBJ2-1	TRBD1	-	TGTGCCAGCAAGGGACAGAACAATGAGCAGTTCTTC	CASKGQNNEQFF
TRBV5-1	TRBJ2-2	-	once	TGCGCCAGCAGCTTGGTTTCCGGGGGTTTGGACGGGGAGCTGTTTTTT	CASSLVSGGLDGELFF
TRBV11-2	TRBJ2-1	-	few	TGTGCCAGCAGCTTTCGAGGGTTCAGTGAGCAGTTCTTC	CASSFRGFSEQFF
TRBV2	TRBJ1-6	TRBD1	-	TGTGCCAGCAAAGACAGGGCAGGTAGTTCACCCCTCCACTTT	CASKDRAGSSPLHF
TRBV2	TRBJ2-5	TRBD2	-	TGTGCCAGCAGCGTCCTCGGGGGGGAGACCCAGTACTTC	CASSVLGGETQYF
TRBV5-1	TRBJ2-4	-	-	TGCGCCAGCAGGACCGGGACTGATTTAGCCAAAAACATTCAGTACTTC	CASRTGTDLAKNIQYF
TRBV14	TRBJ1-1	-	-	TGTGCCAGCAGCCAAGATTTCCGAGGGTTTAGGATGAACACTGAAGCTTTCTTT	CASSQDFRGFRMNTEAFF
TRBV2	TRBJ2-1	TRBD2	-	TGTGCCAGCAAGACGACTAGCGGGGAGTTTGAGCAGTTCTTC	CASKTTSGEFEQFF
TRBV6-5	TRBJ2-3	-	-	TGTGCCAGCAGTTTACGGGACTCAACAGATACGCAGTATTTT	CASSLRDSTDTQYF
TRBV4-2	TRBJ2-7	TRBD2	-	TGTGCCAGCAGCCAAGATATGCGGAGCGGGGGGGCCTCCTACGAGCAGTACTTC	CASSQDMRSGGASYEQYF
TRBV12-5	TRBJ2-1	-	-	TGTGCTAGTGGTTTGGTAGGGGTTACTGAGCAGTTCTTC	CASGLVGVTEQFF